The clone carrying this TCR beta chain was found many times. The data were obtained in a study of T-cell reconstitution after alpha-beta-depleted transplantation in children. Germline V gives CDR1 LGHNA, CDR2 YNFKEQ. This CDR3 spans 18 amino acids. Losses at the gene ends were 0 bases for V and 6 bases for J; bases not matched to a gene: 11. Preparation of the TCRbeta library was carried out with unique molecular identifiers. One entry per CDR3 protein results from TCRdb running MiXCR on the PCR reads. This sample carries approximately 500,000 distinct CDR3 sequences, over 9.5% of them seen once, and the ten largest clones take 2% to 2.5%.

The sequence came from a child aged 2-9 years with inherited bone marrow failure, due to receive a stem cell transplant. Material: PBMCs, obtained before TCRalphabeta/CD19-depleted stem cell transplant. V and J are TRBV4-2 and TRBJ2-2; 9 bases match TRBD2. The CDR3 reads CASSQDPSGKEWAGELFF. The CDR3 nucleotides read TGTGCCAGCAGCCAAGATCCTAGCGGGAAGGAATGGGCCGGGGAGCTGTTTTTT.